The subject of this entry is one TCR beta chain. Data came from immunoSEQ multiplex PCR; TCRdb stores just in-frame clones and leaves some out. The profile shows some 19,000 clones, approximately 84% of them singletons. The data are from a study of PD-1 blockade in classical Hodgkin lymphoma. The CDR3 is 14 amino acids. Germline lookup yields CDR1 MNHEY and CDR2 SVGAGI. V lost 2 bases, J lost 3 bases, and 0 bases stayed unmatched. All patients relapsed after autologous stem cell transplantation, and brentuximab vedotin exposure varied. This clonotype was obtained from a human donor with classical Hodgkin lymphoma. V and J are TRBV6-5 and TRBJ2-7, with TRBD2 matching 11 bases. Material: peripheral blood mononuclear cells (PBMCs), obtained at baseline. The CDR3 here is CASSYGTSGYEQYF. In nucleotides, the CDR3 is TGTGCCAGCAGTTACGGGACTAGCGGCTACGAGCAGTACTTC.